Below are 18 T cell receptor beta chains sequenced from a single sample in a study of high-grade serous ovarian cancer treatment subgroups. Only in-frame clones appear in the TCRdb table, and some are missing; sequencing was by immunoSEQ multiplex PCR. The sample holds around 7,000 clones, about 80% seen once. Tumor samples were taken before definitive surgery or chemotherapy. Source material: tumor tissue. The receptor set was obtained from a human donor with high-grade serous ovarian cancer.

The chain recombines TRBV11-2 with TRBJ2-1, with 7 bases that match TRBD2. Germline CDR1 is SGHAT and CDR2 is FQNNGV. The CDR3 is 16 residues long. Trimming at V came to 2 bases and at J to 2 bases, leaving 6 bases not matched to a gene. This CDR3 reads CASSLRNRGAYNEQFF. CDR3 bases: TGTGCCAGCAGCTTACGTAACCGGGGGGCCTACAATGAGCAGTTCTTC. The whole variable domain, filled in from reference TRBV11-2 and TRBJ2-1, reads EAGVAQSPRYKIIEKRQSVAFWCNPISGHATLYWYQQILGQGPKLLIQFQNNGVVDDSQLPKDRFSAERLKGVDSTLKIQPAKLEDSAVYLCASSLRNRGAYNEQFFGPGTRLTVL.

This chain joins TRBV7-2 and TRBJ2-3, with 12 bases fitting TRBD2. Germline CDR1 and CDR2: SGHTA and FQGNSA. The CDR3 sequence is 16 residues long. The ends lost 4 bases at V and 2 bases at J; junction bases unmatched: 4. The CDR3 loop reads CASSYGLAGNTDTQYF. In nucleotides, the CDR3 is TGTGCCAGCAGCTACGGACTAGCGGGGAACACAGATACGCAGTATTTT.

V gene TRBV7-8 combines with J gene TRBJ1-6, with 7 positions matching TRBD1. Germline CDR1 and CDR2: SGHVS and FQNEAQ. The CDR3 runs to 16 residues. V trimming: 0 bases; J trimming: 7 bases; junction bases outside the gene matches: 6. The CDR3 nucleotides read TGTGCCAGCAGCTTAGCCCAAACAGGGGAGAATTCACCCCTCCACTTT. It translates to CASSLAQTGENSPLHF.

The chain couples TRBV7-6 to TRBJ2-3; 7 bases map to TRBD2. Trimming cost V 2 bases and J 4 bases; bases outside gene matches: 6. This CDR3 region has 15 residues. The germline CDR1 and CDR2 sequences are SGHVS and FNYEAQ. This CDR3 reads CASSLIRGGADTQYF. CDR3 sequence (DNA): TGTGCCAGCAGCTTAATCCGGGGAGGGGCAGATACGCAGTATTTT.

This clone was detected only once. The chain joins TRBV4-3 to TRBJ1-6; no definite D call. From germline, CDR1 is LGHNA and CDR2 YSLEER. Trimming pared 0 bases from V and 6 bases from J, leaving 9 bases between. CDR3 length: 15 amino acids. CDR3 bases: TGCGCCAGCAGCCAAGAAAGGCTGTTTAATTCACCCCTCCACTTT. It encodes CASSQERLFNSPLHF.

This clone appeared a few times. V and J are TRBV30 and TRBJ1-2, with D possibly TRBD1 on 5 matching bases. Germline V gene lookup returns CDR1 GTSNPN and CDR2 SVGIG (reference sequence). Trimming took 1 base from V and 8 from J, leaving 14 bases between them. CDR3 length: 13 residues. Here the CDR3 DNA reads TGTGCCTGGAGTGCCAGCAGGGTTGGAGGCTACACCTTC. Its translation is CAWSASRVGGYTF.

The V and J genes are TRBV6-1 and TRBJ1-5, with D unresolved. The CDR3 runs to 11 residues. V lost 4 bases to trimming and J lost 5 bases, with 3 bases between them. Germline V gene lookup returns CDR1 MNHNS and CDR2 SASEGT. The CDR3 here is CASSAYQPQHF. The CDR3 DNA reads TGTGCCAGCAGTGCGTATCAGCCCCAGCATTTT.

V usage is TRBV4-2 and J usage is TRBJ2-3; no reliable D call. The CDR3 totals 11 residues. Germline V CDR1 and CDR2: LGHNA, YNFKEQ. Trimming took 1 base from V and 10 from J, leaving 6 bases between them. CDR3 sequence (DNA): TGTGCCAGCAGCCAAGGCTACCCGCAGTATTTT. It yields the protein CASSQGYPQYF.

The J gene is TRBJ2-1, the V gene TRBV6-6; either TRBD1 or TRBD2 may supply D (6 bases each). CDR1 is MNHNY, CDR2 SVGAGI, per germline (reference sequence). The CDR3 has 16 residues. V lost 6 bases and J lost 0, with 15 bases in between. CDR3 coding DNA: TGTGCCAGCAGATTCGGGGGCGCGGGCTCCTACAATGAGCAGTTCTTC. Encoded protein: CASRFGGAGSYNEQFF.

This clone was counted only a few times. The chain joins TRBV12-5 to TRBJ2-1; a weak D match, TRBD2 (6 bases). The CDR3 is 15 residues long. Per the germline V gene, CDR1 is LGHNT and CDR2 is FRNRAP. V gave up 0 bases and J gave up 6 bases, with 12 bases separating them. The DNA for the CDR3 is TGTGCTAGTGGTTTGGTACAAGGAGGGCTCAATGAGCAGTTCTTC. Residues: CASGLVQGGLNEQFF. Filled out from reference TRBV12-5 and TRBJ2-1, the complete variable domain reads DARVTQTPRHKVTEMGQEVTMRCQPILGHNTVFWYRQTMMQGLELLAYFRNRAPLDDSGMPKDRFSAEMPDATLATLKIQPSEPRDSAVYFCASGLVQGGLNEQFFGPGTRLTVL.

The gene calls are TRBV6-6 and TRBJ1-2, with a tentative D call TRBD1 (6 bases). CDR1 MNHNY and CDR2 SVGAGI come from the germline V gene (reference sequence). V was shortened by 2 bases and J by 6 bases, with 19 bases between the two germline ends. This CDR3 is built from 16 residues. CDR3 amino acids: CASSYPPQGRGDGYTF. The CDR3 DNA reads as TGTGCCAGCAGTTACCCGCCCCAGGGTAGGGGGGATGGCTACACCTTC.

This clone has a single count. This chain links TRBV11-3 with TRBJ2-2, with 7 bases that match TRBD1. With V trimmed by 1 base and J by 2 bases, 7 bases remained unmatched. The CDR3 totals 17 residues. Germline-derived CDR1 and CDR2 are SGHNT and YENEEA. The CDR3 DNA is TGTGCCAGCAGCTTAGGCACGGGGACAGATAACACCGGGGAGCTGTTTTTT. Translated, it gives CASSLGTGTDNTGELFF.

The CDR3 nucleotides read TGTGCCAGCAGTGCGGTTAGGGGGACTAATGAAAAACTGTTTTTT. It codes for CASSAVRGTNEKLFF. The chain uses TRBV6-6 and TRBJ1-4, with a possible D match to TRBD1 (6 bases). The CDR3 is 15 amino acids. V shed 5 bases and J shed 2 bases, with 12 bases lying between them. Germline assignment: CDR1 MNHNY and CDR2 SVGAGI (reference sequence).

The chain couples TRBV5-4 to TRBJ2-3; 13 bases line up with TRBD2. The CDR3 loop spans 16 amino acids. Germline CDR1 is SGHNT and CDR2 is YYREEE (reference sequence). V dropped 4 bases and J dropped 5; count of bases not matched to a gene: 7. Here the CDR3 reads CASSGGTSGVRDTQYF. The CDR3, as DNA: TGTGCCAGCAGCGGGGGGACTAGCGGGGTGAGAGATACGCAGTATTTT. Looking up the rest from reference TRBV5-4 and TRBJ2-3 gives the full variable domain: ETGVTQSPTHLIKTRGQQVTLRCSSQSGHNTVSWYQQALGQGPQFIFQYYREEENGRGNFPPRFSGLQFPNYSSELNVNALELDDSALYLCASSGGTSGVRDTQYFGPGTRLTVL.

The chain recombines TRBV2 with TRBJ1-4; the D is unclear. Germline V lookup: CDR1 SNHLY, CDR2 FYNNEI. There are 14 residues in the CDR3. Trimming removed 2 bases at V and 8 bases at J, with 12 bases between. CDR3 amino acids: CASSELQALEKLFF. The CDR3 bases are TGTGCCAGCAGTGAACTCCAGGCTTTAGAAAAACTGTTTTTT.

The CDR3, as DNA: TGCGCCAGCAGCCTAAGATATACCAGTCGCGGGGAGGGGACAGATACGCAGTATTTT. Amino acids: CASSLRYTSRGEGTDTQYF. J is TRBJ2-3 and V is TRBV4-1; 7 nucleotides align to TRBD2. J was trimmed by 3 bases and V by 4 bases; bases with no gene match: 19. Germline lookup yields CDR1 MGHRA and CDR2 YSYEKL. The CDR3 is 19 amino acids.

Here the CDR3 reads CASSSDRGQQPQHF. The CDR3 bases are TGTGCCAGCAGCAGTGACAGGGGGCAACAGCCCCAGCATTTT. V gene TRBV5-4 combines with J gene TRBJ1-5; TRBD1 matches at 10 bases. V was pared by 4 bases and J by 7 bases, with 5 bases of the junction left unmatched. The CDR3 is made up of 14 amino acids. Germline loops: CDR1 SGHNT, CDR2 YYREEE (reference sequence).

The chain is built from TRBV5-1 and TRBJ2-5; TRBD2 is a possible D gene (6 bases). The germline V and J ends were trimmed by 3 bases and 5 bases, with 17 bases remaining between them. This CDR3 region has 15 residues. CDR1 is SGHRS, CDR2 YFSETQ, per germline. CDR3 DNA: TGCGCCAGCAGCTCTTCGGGGACTCCTGTGGAGACCCAGTACTTC. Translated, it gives CASSSSGTPVETQYF.